A selection of T cell receptor beta chains follows, all from one sample in a study of blood T cell repertoires in COVID-19. The table came from immunoSEQ multiplex PCR; TCRdb's copy has only in-frame clones and leaves some out. The repertoire consists of some 180,000 clones, with 84% occurring once and the leading ten covering 3.2%. The sample comprised PBMCs or T cells enriched from blood (not recorded which). All receptors come from a woman aged 25 to 39 who had been exposed to COVID-19. CDR3s leave out the opening cysteine and the closing phenylalanine or tryptophan.

j_gene,v_gene,CDR3aa
TRBJ1-2,TRBV19,ASIEAGTGDYGYT
TRBJ2-7,TRBV6-1,ASSEAGIEQY
TRBJ1-1,TRBV5-1,ASSPTTGQRVRTEAF
TRBJ2-5,TRBV7-8,ASSERDSGETQY
TRBJ1-4,TRBV6-5,ASSGQMEGEKLF
TRBJ2-5,TRBV6-6,ASSRSRTGYRKETQY
TRBJ1-2,TRBV7-9,ASSFTTDRGYGYT
TRBJ2-7,TRBV12-3/TRBV12-4,ASSPGGYEQY
TRBJ1-4,TRBV7-8,ASSHPGQGIEDEKLF
TRBJ2-5,TRBV9,ASSGLVGAGGKTQY
TRBJ1-2,TRBV6-5,ASSYTLTGNYGYT
TRBJ2-3,TRBV29-1,SVHLMTGWETDTQY
TRBJ2-7,TRBV6-5,ASSAQGTGAYEQY
TRBJ2-7,TRBV6-5,ASDPRQGSYEQY
TRBJ2-5,TRBV7-8,ASSLEDRGRETQY
TRBJ1-1,TRBV30,AWGDSYTEAF
TRBJ1-1,TRBV29-1,SVESTGGVGEAF
TRBJ1-5,TRBV4-1,ASSQDGFNPGNQPQH
TRBJ1-1,TRBV5-1,ASSHGQGPTEAF
TRBJ1-5,TRBV10-2,ASSESGGDQPQH
TRBJ1-3,TRBV29-1,SVADRASGNTIY
TRBJ2-2,TRBV5-4,ASSSQKPGSTGELF
TRBJ1-6,TRBV4-3,ASSFLPDRGNNSPLH
TRBJ1-4,TRBV4-3,ASSQDRAGGDGKLF
TRBJ2-3,TRBV2,ASEGLAGGTSTDTQY
TRBJ2-7,TRBV13,ASSLDRGGFYEQY
TRBJ2-2,TRBV5-4,ASSLASGGPTGELF
TRBJ2-5,TRBV24-1,ATSDSSDREGETQY
TRBJ2-3,TRBV5-1,ASSGGGRAADTQY